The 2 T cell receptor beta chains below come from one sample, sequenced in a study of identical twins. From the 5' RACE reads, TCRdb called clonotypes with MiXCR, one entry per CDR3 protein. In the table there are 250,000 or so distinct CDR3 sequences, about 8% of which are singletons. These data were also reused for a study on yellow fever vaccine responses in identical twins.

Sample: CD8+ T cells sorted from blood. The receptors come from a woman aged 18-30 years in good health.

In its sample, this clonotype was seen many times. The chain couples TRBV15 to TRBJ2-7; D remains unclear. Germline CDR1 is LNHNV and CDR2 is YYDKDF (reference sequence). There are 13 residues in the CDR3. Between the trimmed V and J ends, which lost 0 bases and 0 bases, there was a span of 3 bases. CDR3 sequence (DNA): TGTGCCACCAGCAGAGACCGCTCCTACGAGCAGTACTTC. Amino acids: CATSRDRSYEQYF.

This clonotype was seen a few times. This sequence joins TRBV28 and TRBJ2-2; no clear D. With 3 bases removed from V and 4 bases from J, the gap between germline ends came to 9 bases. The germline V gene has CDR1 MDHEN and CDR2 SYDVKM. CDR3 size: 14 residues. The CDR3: CASSFAWGTGELFF. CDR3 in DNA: TGTGCCAGCAGTTTCGCGTGGGGCACCGGGGAGCTGTTTTTT.